This T cell receptor beta chain was retrieved from a study of blood T cell repertoires in COVID-19. Study in general: Sources were T cells, B-cell-depleted T cells, or PBMCs; the material itself was cDNA or gDNA.

V was trimmed by 6 bases and J by 8 bases, leaving 16 bases between them. The CDR3 spans 13 residues. Germline V lookup: CDR1 MDHEN, CDR2 SYDVKM. The protocol was immunoSEQ multiplex PCR, while the TCRdb copy is restricted to in-frame clones and leaves out a portion. The data contain about 73,000 clones, around 80% of them singletons. The chain recombines TRBV28 with TRBJ1-1; a possible D gene is TRBD1 (6 bases). The sequencing sample was made of peripheral blood. This receptor was taken from an older man with active or convalescent COVID-19. The CDR3 DNA reads TGTGCCAGCAGCACAAGACAGGCCTCCGAAGCTTTCTTT. Its protein product is CASSTRQASEAFF.